This T cell receptor beta chain came from a study of cytotoxic CD8 clonotypes in ibrutinib-treated CLL. Turning to the study itself: With a range of 6 to 36, the median treatment time before response samples were taken was approximately 11 months.

Data came from immunoSEQ multiplex PCR; TCRdb stores just in-frame clones and leaves some out. The table shows about 160,000 clones, with roughly 80% occurring only once. Overall study results and limits: Clonotypes that were public were uncommon, and they contracted or stayed stable on treatment.

In its sample, this clone was seen many times. Its antigen remains unidentified. The germline gives CDR1 MDHEN, CDR2 SYDVKM. This CDR3 comprises 14 residues. Between the trimmed V and J ends, which lost 7 bases and 8 bases, there was a span of 20 bases. This chain links TRBV28 with TRBJ1-2; D not resolved. Sequences were derived from PBMCs, sampled after 12 months of ibrutinib treatment. The source of this sequence is a human donor with chronic lymphocytic leukemia. The CDR3 loop is CASTRAGSPAGYTF. Written as DNA, the CDR3 is TGTGCCAGCACCCGGGCCGGCAGCCCAGCGGGCTACACCTTC.